Below, one TCR beta chain is given with its context. Its antigen remains unknown. PCR involved 60 Vbeta and 13 Jbeta primers. Sequenced by immunoSEQ multiplex PCR; TCRdb stores in-frame clones only, minus some. The table shows over 130,000 clones, with around three fifths occurring only once. This sample stems from a study of cytomegalovirus exposure and HLA in healthy donors. Study observations and caveats: The productive fraction for most TCR beta V segments was about 87% or about 30% in an earlier analysis. Sequencing likely caused a cluster of highly shared sequence variants.

CDR3 size: 15 residues. Trimming took off 5 bases at V and 7 bases at J, with 23 bases between the two ends. From germline, CDR1 is GTSNPN and CDR2 SVGIG (reference sequence). This receptor was identified in a male donor in good health and CMV-seronegative. The source material was PBMCs. The V gene is TRBV30, the J gene TRBJ1-2; D perhaps matches TRBD1 (5 bases). The CDR3, as DNA: TGTGCCTGGGTTCTTTCCGGGGGGACGGTTAGTGGCTACACCTTC. Amino acid sequence: CAWVLSGGTVSGYTF.